This T cell receptor (beta chain) was sequenced during a study of radiotherapy plus CTLA-4 blockade in lung cancer (dated by TCRdb to 2017 to 2018). For context, the study as a whole: Objective responses occurred in around 19% of enrolled patients, and 30% to 35% achieved disease control.

Trimming costs V 6 bases and J 2 bases, and their ends lie 8 bases apart. Spanning cysteine to phenylalanine, the CDR3 consists of 12 amino acids. The entry retains the CDR3 DNA only, 36 bases that are in frame from base 1. The library was made by the immunoSEQ multiplex PCR assay. In its TCRdb copy, this immuneACCESS table keeps in-frame sequences only and misses some clones. Where compared with another copy, unresolved V genes explain less than half of these, and the others have no known cause. The sample table lists roughly 93,000 clones, 75% to 85% of them with a count of one. About 3.5% of the sample rests with the top ten. General conclusions and limits of the study: After treatment with radiotherapy and ipilimumab, TCR clones that originated in tumors expanded in peripheral blood. The strongest predictors of response were reported to be early dynamic shifts in blood T cell clones along with a rise in serum interferon-beta following radiation.

The study tested focal radiation therapy combined with CTLA-4 blockade (ipilimumab) in patients with chemo-refractory metastatic non-small-cell lung cancer. Details on this clone: The antigen it binds to is not known. No much larger clone is present one base from it, and per-base qualities are unavailable.

The chain is assembled from TRBV6-7 and TRBJ2-7; TRBD2 is possibly the D segment (6 matching bases). TRBV6-7 is given ORF status, its function remaining uncertain. This sequence was found in a human donor with non-small cell lung cancer who had a partial response to radiotherapy plus ipilimumab. The source material was peripheral blood, sampled from a patient treated with radiotherapy plus ipilimumab. The DNA is TGTGCCAGCAGGGGCGGGGCCTACGAGCAGTACTTC. Protein translation: CASRGGAYEQYF.